The 7 T cell receptor beta chains in this list originate from one sample, sequenced in a study of T cells expressing NK-cell markers. TCRdb re-called the 5' RACE reads; one entry per CDR3 protein, DNA not given. The repertoire table contains over 200,000 distinct CDR3 sequences. Sample: blood T cells: a sorted CD56 or NKG2C T cell subset, CD4+ or CD8+ T cells, or bulk PBMC T cells (not recorded which). The receptors were sampled from a young man in good health.

The genes are TRBV15 and TRBJ2-3; TCRdb's assignment of TRBD1 cannot be checked, as there is no DNA. Germline V gene data show CDR1 as LNHNV and CDR2 as YYDKDF (reference sequence). The CDR3 sequence is 17 residues long. Here the CDR3 reads CATSIGLGTAFTDTQYF.

The rearrangement uses TRBV12-3 or TRBV12-4 and TRBJ2-5; TCRdb selects TRBD2, and the lack of DNA leaves this call unchecked. There are 14 residues in the CDR3. This CDR3 reads CASTRGRPGGTQYF.

The chain is built from TRBV18 and TRBJ1-1. The CDR3 loop spans 15 amino acids. Germline lookup yields CDR1 KGHSH and CDR2 LQKENI. The CDR3 here is CASSPEVAANTEAFF.

The chain couples TRBV7-6 to TRBJ1-2; no DNA is available, so the TRBD1 call from TCRdb remains unchecked. Germline CDR1 SGHVS, CDR2 FNYEAQ. The CDR3 has 16 residues. The CDR3 loop reads CASSLARDRGPYGYTF.

The chain couples TRBV5-6 to TRBJ2-1; checking the TCRdb D call of TRBD2 is not possible without DNA. The V gene's germline CDR1 is SGHDT and CDR2 YYEEEE. The CDR3 contains 13 residues. The CDR3 is CASSSRASSEQFF.

The chain combines TRBV12-3 or TRBV12-4 with TRBJ1-5. The CDR3 consists of 15 residues. Here the CDR3 reads CASSLYNGLNQPQHF.

The chain is built from TRBV20-1 and TRBJ2-3; TCRdb gives TRBD2 as the D gene, but with no DNA this cannot be confirmed. This CDR3 is 17 amino acids long. Germline loops: CDR1 DFQATT, CDR2 SNEGSKA (reference sequence). The CDR3 loop reads CSARRGGLAGGLDTQYF.